The next 23 T cell receptor beta chains were all read from a single sample in a study of neurological immune-mediated disorders. TCRdb itself ran the 5' RACE reads through MiXCR, one entry per CDR3 protein. In the table there are around 130,000 distinct CDR3 sequences, about 3.4% of which are singletons. The sequenced sample consisted of PBMCs. These receptors all stem from a woman aged 25 to 39 with multiple sclerosis.

This clonotype showed up many times. V gene TRBV20-1 combines with J gene TRBJ2-6; TRBD1 agrees at 8 bases. CDR3 length equals 16 residues. Germline assignment: CDR1 DFQATT and CDR2 SNEGSKA (reference sequence). Trimming at V came to 6 bases and at J to 0 bases, leaving 7 bases not matched to a gene. The CDR3 sequence: CSASTGVSSGANVLTF. The CDR3 nucleotides are TGCAGTGCCTCGACAGGGGTGAGCTCTGGGGCCAACGTCCTGACTTTC.

This clonotype came up many times. V usage is TRBV29-1 and J usage is TRBJ2-7; D ambiguous. The CDR3 length is 12 residues. Germline CDR1 is SQVTM and CDR2 is ANQGSEA. V was trimmed by 4 bases and J by 7 bases, leaving 14 bases between them. CDR3 in amino acids: CSVVGVAEEQYF. As DNA, the CDR3 is TGCAGCGTTGTTGGAGTAGCCGAGGAGCAGTACTTC.

This clonotype occurred a few times. The CDR3, as DNA: TGTGCCAGCAGCTTAGACAGCTCTCGGGGAGATACGCAGTATTTT. Protein: CASSLDSSRGDTQYF. The chain is built from TRBV11-3 and TRBJ2-3; D might be TRBD2 (5 bases). The V gene lost 0 bases and the J gene lost 5 bases, with 12 bases spanning the gap. The CDR3 is made up of 15 amino acids. Germline lookup yields CDR1 SGHNT and CDR2 YENEEA.

This clonotype was observed at least ten times. The chain recombines TRBV20-1 with TRBJ1-2, with 8 bases lining up with TRBD1. Losses at the gene ends were 0 bases for V and 3 bases for J; bases not matched to a gene: 6. The V gene's germline CDR1 is DFQATT and CDR2 SNEGSKA (reference sequence). The CDR3 has 15 amino acids. The DNA for the CDR3 is TGCAGTGCTAGAGACGGACAGGGAGGGGACTATGGCTACACCTTC. Residues: CSARDGQGGDYGYTF.

In its sample, this clonotype was seen many times. The chain has TRBV6-5 and TRBJ1-1; 8 nucleotides agree with TRBD1. CDR1 is MNHEY, CDR2 SVGAGI, per germline. The V gene end was trimmed by 5 bases and the J gene end by 0 bases; junction bases not matched to a gene: 8. The CDR3 has 16 amino acids. The CDR3 region is CASSPRTGHVNTEAFF. The CDR3, as DNA: TGTGCCAGCAGTCCAAGGACAGGGCACGTGAACACTGAAGCTTTCTTT.

This clonotype was found many times. The CDR3 nucleotides read TGCAGTGCTAGATGGGGATCAAGCGAGCAGTACTTC. Translating gives CSARWGSSEQYF. This chain joins TRBV20-1 and TRBJ2-7; D is ambiguous. The CDR3 has 12 residues. The V end was cut by 2 bases, the J end by 6 bases, with 11 bases between. Germline lookup yields CDR1 DFQATT and CDR2 SNEGSKA (reference sequence).

This clonotype was recorded many times. V usage is TRBV11-2 and J usage is TRBJ1-1; possible D gene TRBD1, 6 bases. Germline V gives CDR1 SGHAT, CDR2 FQNNGV. Trimming took 5 bases from V and 0 from J, leaving 16 bases between them. The CDR3 contains 16 residues. The CDR3: CASSRTAGALNTEAFF. The CDR3 DNA follows: TGTGCCAGCAGCCGGACGGCAGGGGCCTTGAACACTGAAGCTTTCTTT.

This clonotype was picked up one time. The chain carries TRBV11-2 and TRBJ1-5; 10 bases fit TRBD1. Germline CDR1 is SGHAT and CDR2 is FQNNGV. This CDR3 is 15 amino acids long. V trimming: 6 bases; J trimming: 7 bases; junction bases outside the gene matches: 9. CDR3 protein: CASSPNGTGEQPQHF. CDR3 DNA sequence: TGTGCCAGCAGTCCGAACGGGACAGGGGAACAGCCCCAGCATTTT. Filled out from reference TRBV11-2 and TRBJ1-5, the complete variable domain reads EAGVAQSPRYKIIEKRQSVAFWCNPISGHATLYWYQQILGQGPKLLIQFQNNGVVDDSQLPKDRFSAERLKGVDSTLKIQPAKLEDSAVYLCASSPNGTGEQPQHFGDGTRLSIL.

This clonotype was detected ten times or more. V is TRBV20-1 and J is TRBJ1-1; maybe TRBD1 (6 bases). The CDR3 is made up of 12 amino acids. The germline V gene encodes CDR1 DFQATT and CDR2 SNEGSKA (reference sequence). V lost 6 bases and J lost 4, with 12 bases in between. This CDR3 is CSAGDISTEAFF. CDR3 nucleotides: TGCAGTGCGGGGGACATTAGCACTGAAGCTTTCTTT.

This clonotype was counted ten times or more. This chain's CDR3 is CASSVTDTGEQFF. The CDR3 DNA reads as TGTGCCAGCAGCGTGACCGATACGGGTGAGCAGTTCTTC. J is TRBJ2-1 and V is TRBV9; D is unresolved. Germline V CDR1 and CDR2: SGDLS, YYNGEE. CDR3 size: 13 residues. V shed 2 bases and J shed 9 bases, with 12 bases lying between them.

This clonotype was detected many times. This chain uses TRBV20-1 with TRBJ2-1, with D uncertain. The V gene's germline CDR1 is DFQATT and CDR2 SNEGSKA (reference sequence). The CDR3 loop spans 15 amino acids. V lost 2 bases to trimming and J lost 5 bases, with 16 bases between them. In DNA form, the CDR3 reads TGCAGTGCTAGATGGGTCACAGCAGCAAACAATGAGCAGTTCTTC. It is translated as CSARWVTAANNEQFF.

This chain connects TRBV5-6 to TRBJ2-1, with no clear D. The V and J ends lost 1 base and 4 bases respectively, with 9 bases between them. CDR1 and CDR2 from the germline V gene are SGHDT and YYEEEE. This CDR3 spans 14 amino acids. CDR3 sequence reads: CASSLWEGYNEQFF. The CDR3 nucleotides are TGTGCCAGCAGCTTGTGGGAAGGATACAATGAGCAGTTCTTC.

This clonotype has at least ten counts. V usage is TRBV5-4 and J usage is TRBJ1-2; D perhaps matches TRBD1 (6 bases). Germline V lookup: CDR1 SGHNT, CDR2 YYREEE (reference sequence). Trimming took off 4 bases at V and 2 bases at J, with 12 bases between the two ends. There are 14 residues in the CDR3. The CDR3 spells CASSPTGQNYGYTF. The CDR3 region has the DNA TGTGCCAGCAGCCCAACCGGACAGAACTATGGCTACACCTTC.

The sample holds many counts of this clonotype. The chain couples TRBV12-3 or TRBV12-4 to TRBJ2-1; 10 bases are a match to TRBD1. J was trimmed by 7 bases and V by 6 bases; bases with no gene match: 9. The CDR3 extends over 15 amino acids. CDR3 DNA: TGTGCCAGCAGCTCACCGGGACAGGGGATGAATGAGCAGTTCTTC. Translation: CASSSPGQGMNEQFF.

This clonotype was found many times. The V and J genes are TRBV2 and TRBJ1-4; no firm D call. With 2 bases removed from V and 6 bases from J, the gap between germline ends came to 7 bases. Germline CDR1 and CDR2: SNHLY and FYNNEI. CDR3 length: 13 amino acids. For the CDR3, the DNA is TGTGCCAGCAGTGAACCATTTTATGAAAAACTGTTTTTT. Its translation is CASSEPFYEKLFF.

This clonotype came up a few times. The rearrangement joins TRBV7-6 to TRBJ2-7; D possibly matches TRBD1 or TRBD2 (7 bases each). Germline V gene lookup returns CDR1 SGHVS and CDR2 FNYEAQ. This CDR3 contains 17 residues. V was cut by 4 bases and J by 0 bases, with 19 bases left in between. Written as DNA, the CDR3 is TGTGCCAGCAGCTCTGGGGGGGCCGGGACAGTCTCCTACGAGCAGTACTTC. Residues: CASSSGGAGTVSYEQYF. Looking up the rest from reference TRBV7-6 and TRBJ2-7 gives the full variable domain: GAGVSQSPRYKVTKRGQDVALRCDPISGHVSLYWYRQALGQGPEFLTYFNYEAQQDKSGLPNDRFSAERPEGSISTLTIQRTEQRDSAMYRCASSSGGAGTVSYEQYFGPGTRLTVT.

Many counts were recorded for this clonotype. The CDR3 loop is CASSAYRDRGGYGYTF. The CDR3 DNA sequence: TGTGCCAGCAGCGCGTACCGGGACAGGGGAGGGTATGGCTACACCTTC. The chain has TRBV9 and TRBJ1-2, with 10 bases aligning to TRBD1. The trim removed 3 bases at V and 5 bases at J, leaving 10 bases unmatched. The CDR3 runs 16 residues. Germline loops: CDR1 SGDLS, CDR2 YYNGEE.

This clonotype was detected only a few times. The rearrangement links TRBV18 to TRBJ2-7; the match to TRBD2 covers 11 bases. This CDR3 contains 14 residues. The V segment lost 4 bases and the J segment 3 bases; nucleotides outside the gene matches: 2. CDR1 KGHSH and CDR2 LQKENI come from the germline V gene. The CDR3, as DNA: TGTGCCAGCTCACTTGGGACTAGCGGCTACGAGCAGTACTTC. This codes for CASSLGTSGYEQYF.

This clonotype was recorded many times. The chain combines TRBV29-1 with TRBJ1-2; D not certain. CDR1 and CDR2 (germline): SQVTM, ANQGSEA. This CDR3 contains 11 residues. The V end was cut by 2 bases, the J end by 6 bases, with 7 bases between. CDR3 sequence: CSVERENGYTF. The CDR3, as DNA: TGCAGCGTTGAACGGGAGAATGGCTACACCTTC. Full variable domain (remainder filled in from reference TRBV29-1 and TRBJ1-2): SAVISQKPSRDICQRGTSLTIQCQVDSQVTMMFWYRQQPGQSLTLIATANQGSEATYESGFVIDKFPISRPNLTFSTLTVSNMSPEDSSIYLCSVERENGYTFGSGTRLTVV.

This clonotype was recorded at least ten times. This rearrangement joins TRBV12-3 or TRBV12-4 to TRBJ2-1, with a possible D match to TRBD1 (5 bases). V was cut by 6 bases and J by 2 bases, with 14 bases left in between. The CDR3 length is 15 residues. The CDR3 loop reads CASSLRADAYNEQFF. For the CDR3, the DNA is TGTGCCAGCAGCCTCAGGGCTGATGCCTACAATGAGCAGTTCTTC.

This clonotype appeared many times. The rearrangement joins TRBV6-2 or TRBV6-3 to TRBJ1-5; 9 bases are a match to TRBD1. Germline V gene lookup returns CDR1 MNHEY and CDR2 SVGEGT. The CDR3 sequence is 15 residues long. V shed 6 bases, J shed 4 bases, and the junction held 7 bases outside the gene matches. The CDR3 DNA reads TGTGCCAGCAGACCCGGGACAGGGTTTAATCAGCCCCAGCATTTT. Its translation is CASRPGTGFNQPQHF.

This clonotype was seen many times. The chain recombines TRBV6-5 with TRBJ1-6; weak D call: TRBD1 (5 bases). The CDR3 consists of 16 residues. The V and J ends lost 5 bases and 10 bases respectively, with 21 bases between them. In germline, CDR1 is MNHEY, CDR2 SVGAGI. Written as DNA, the CDR3 is TGTGCCAGCAGTCGTGCGATGGGGACGGAGGGATCACCCCTCCACTTT. Encoded protein: CASSRAMGTEGSPLHF.

The sample holds many counts of this clonotype. The chain combines TRBV4-3 with TRBJ2-5; D might be TRBD1 (6 bases). From germline, CDR1 is LGHNA and CDR2 YSLEER. V lost 3 bases, J lost 2 bases, and 13 bases lay in between. CDR3 length: 15 amino acids. CDR3 DNA: TGCGCCAGCAGCCACGGCTCGGGACATCAAGAGACCCAGTACTTC. Its protein product is CASSHGSGHQETQYF.